This T cell receptor (beta chain) was retrieved from a study of technical replicates of blood from several donors. Germline CDR1 reads SGDLS; CDR2 reads YYNGEE. There are 17 residues in the CDR3. The junction had 8 bases not matched to a gene; V was cut back by 0 bases and J by 2 bases. TCRdb keeps only in-frame clones here, not all; method: immunoSEQ multiplex PCR. The data show tens of thousands of clones, roughly 94% seen once. The gene calls are TRBV9 and TRBJ2-7; 10 nucleotides line up with TRBD2. The sequence derives from a human donor in good health. The sequenced sample consisted of T cells isolated from PBMCs. The CDR3 DNA sequence: TGTGCCAGCAGCGTAGCGGCTAGCGGGGGATCCCCCTACGAGCAGTACTTC. This encodes CASSVAASGGSPYEQYF.